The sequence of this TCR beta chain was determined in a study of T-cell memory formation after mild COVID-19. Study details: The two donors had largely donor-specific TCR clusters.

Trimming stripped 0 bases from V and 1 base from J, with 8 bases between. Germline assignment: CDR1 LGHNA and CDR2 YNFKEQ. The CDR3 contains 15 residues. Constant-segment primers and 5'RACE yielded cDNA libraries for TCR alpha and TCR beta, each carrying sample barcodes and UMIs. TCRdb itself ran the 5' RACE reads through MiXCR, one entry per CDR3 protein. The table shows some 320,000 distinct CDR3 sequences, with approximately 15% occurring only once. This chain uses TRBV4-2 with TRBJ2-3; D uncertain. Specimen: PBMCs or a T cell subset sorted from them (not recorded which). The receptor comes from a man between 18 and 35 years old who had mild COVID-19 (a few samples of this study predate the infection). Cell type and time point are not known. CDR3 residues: CASSQDRSRTDTQYF. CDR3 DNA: TGTGCCAGCAGCCAAGATCGGTCCCGCACAGATACGCAGTATTTT.